This T cell receptor (beta chain) derives from a study of blood T cells in healthy people across ages (dated by TCRdb to between 2015 and 2017). Regarding the study in general: In model experiments, template switching captured roughly one uniquely barcoded TCR beta cDNA molecule for every two T cells. The study measured age-related changes in TCR beta repertoire diversity using deep sequencing normalized with unique cDNA molecular identifiers. Donors were grouped into four age groups: young (average 16 years), middle-aged (39), aged (around 60) and long-lived (about 89). Two additional independent replicas of 1 million unique cDNA reads from the same blood draw were analyzed for two donors (one aged 18 to 29 and one aged 80 or older). To avoid experimental bias, donors of different ages were randomly spread across the sequencing lanes.

Libraries were built with 5' RACE. The sequencing machine was an Illumina HiSeq 2500. A second about 6 to 11 cycle PCR used a sample-barcoded 5' primer and a J-beta primer mix. A template-switch 5' adaptor carrying 12 random nucleotides introduced a unique molecular identifier onto each TCR beta cDNA molecule. Each sample yielded at least 3 million CDR3-containing paired-end reads. All of the RNA was converted into first-strand cDNA using the Mint cDNA synthesis kit, with a TRBC-specific oligonucleotide serving as the primer. All cDNA was treated with uracil-DNA glycosylase and then went through a first 18-cycle PCR with the universal primers M1SS and BC2_uni_R. On the study's bioinformatics: For normalization, 1 million high-quality reads were randomly selected from each sample, with every read carrying a distinct molecular identifier. Reads sharing molecular identifiers were discarded rather than binned into consensus sequences. MiTCR, set to a Q25 quality threshold and the strictest error-elimination algorithm, was used for CDR3 identification, clonotype clustering and error correction. A nonparametric unseen species model using Euler transformation provided a lower-bound estimate of total TCR beta diversity. In-frame beta chains were kept once TCRdb had trimmed the public reads at Q25 with fastp and called clones with MiXCR. Here each entry gathers all rows of one CDR3 protein and keeps the most common genes and DNA. These V and J calls rely on TCRdb rather than the paper's analysis. The sample table shows roughly 860,000 distinct CDR3 sequences, and around two thirds are seen once. The ten most abundant clones make up 25% to 35% of the sample.

Donors were around 37 systemically healthy Caucasian individuals from Russia aged roughly 6 to 100 years. Each donor gave around 9.9 milliliters of peripheral blood, collected into EDTA-treated Vacutainer tubes. Ficoll-Paque density-gradient centrifugation was used to isolate PBMCs, with at least 6.5 million per sample. Trizol reagent was used to extract total RNA from PBMCs, with at least 5 micrograms per sample. Naive CD45RAhigh/CD27high T cell percentages were measured by flow cytometry on a PBMC aliquot from every donor. Points on this clonotype: Its antigen remains undetermined. No per-base quality is available; no much larger clone lies one base away.

On the study overall, not on this receptor specifically: Observed TCR beta diversity per million T cells fell roughly linearly with age, and a significant reduction was already apparent by age about 43. Donor CMV infection status was unknown, potentially confounding age-related changes in expanded clonotypes. Because profiling used bulk unsorted PBMCs, naive and antigen-experienced compartments could not be compared conclusively. Compared with the aged group, more naive CD4+ T cells, fewer expanded clones and increased TCR diversity were shown by the long-lived group, suggesting age selection. The percentage of naive T cells measured by flow cytometry correlated strongly with observed TCR beta diversity. Estimates of total diversity based on one million sequenced T cells were considered lower bounds and underestimates.

The specimen was blood. The origin of this receptor is a young man in good health.

The nucleotide sequence is TGTGCCAGCCACCAAATAGGATTGAGCTACAATGAGCAGTTCTTC. Translated, it gives CASHQIGLSYNEQFF. The rearranged chain carries TRBV6-2 or TRBV6-3 and TRBJ2-1, with the identity of the D gene unclear. The CDR3, from cysteine to phenylalanine, totals 15 residues. The retained sequence is limited to the CDR3, 45 bases, with the frame set at the first base. Based on the germline V gene, the CDR1 and CDR2 sequences are MNHEY and SVGEGT. V is pared back by 8 bases and J by 3 bases, with 17 bases lying between the germline termini.